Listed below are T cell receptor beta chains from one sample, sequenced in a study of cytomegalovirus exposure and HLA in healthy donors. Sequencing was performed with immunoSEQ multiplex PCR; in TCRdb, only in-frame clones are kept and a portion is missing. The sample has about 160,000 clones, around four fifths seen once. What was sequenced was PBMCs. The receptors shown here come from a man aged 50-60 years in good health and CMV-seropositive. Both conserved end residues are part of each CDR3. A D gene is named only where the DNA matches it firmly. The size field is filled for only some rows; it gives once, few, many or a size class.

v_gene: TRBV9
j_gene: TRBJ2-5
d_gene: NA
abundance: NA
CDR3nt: TGTGCCAGCAGCGGTTTAGGCGGAGGGCCTGGGGAGACCCAGTACTTC
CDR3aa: CASSGLGGGPGETQYF

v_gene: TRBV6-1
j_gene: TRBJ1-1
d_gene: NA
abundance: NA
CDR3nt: TGTGCCAGCACTGAAGCCACGACACCAAACACTGAAGCTTTCTTT
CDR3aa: CASTEATTPNTEAFF

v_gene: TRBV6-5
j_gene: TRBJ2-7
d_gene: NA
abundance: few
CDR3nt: TGTGCCAGCAGTTACTCTAGGGGGTTTACCCCCTACGAGCAGTACTTC
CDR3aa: CASSYSRGFTPYEQYF

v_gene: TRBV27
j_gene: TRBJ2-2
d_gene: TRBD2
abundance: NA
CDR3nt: TGTGCCAGCAGTTTACTAGCGGGAGTTGACGGGGAGCTGTTTTTT
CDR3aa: CASSLLAGVDGELFF

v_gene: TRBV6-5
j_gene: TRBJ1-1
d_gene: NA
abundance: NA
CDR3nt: TGTGCCAGCCGCCGGGAGGAGAACACTGAAGCTTTCTTT
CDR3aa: CASRREENTEAFF

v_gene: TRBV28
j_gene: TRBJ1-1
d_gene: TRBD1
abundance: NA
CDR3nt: TGTGCCAGCAGAAACACAGGGGGGACTGAAGCTTTCTTT
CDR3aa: CASRNTGGTEAFF

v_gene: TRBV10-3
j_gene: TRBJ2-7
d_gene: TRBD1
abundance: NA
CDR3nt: TGTGCCATCAGATCAGACAGGGACTACGAGCAGTACTTC
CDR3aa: CAIRSDRDYEQYF

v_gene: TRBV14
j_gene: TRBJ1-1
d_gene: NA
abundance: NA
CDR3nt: TGTGCCAGCAGCCTCAACCTCGGGAGTAACACTGAAGCTTTCTTT
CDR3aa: CASSLNLGSNTEAFF

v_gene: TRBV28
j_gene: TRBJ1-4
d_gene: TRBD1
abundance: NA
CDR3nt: TGTGCCAGCAGTCATGGACAGGTTGCAACTAATGAAAAACTGTTTTTT
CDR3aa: CASSHGQVATNEKLFF

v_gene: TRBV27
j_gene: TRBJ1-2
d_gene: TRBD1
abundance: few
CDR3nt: TGTGCCAGCAGTTGGGGGACAGGAAACTATGGCTACACCTTC
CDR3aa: CASSWGTGNYGYTF

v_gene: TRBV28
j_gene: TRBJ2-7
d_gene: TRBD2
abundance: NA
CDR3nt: TGTGCCAGCAGAACCTCTAGCGGGACGTACGAGCAGTACTTC
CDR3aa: CASRTSSGTYEQYF

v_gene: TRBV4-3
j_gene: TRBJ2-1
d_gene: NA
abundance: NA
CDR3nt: TGCGCCAGCAGCCAAGATCAGGGGCGCGAGCAGTTCTTC
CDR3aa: CASSQDQGREQFF

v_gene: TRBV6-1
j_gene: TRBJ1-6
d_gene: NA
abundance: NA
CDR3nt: TGTGCCAGCAGGGACTGGGATAATTCACCCCTCCACTTT
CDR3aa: CASRDWDNSPLHF

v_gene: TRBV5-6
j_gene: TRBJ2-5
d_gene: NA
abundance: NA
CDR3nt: TGTGCCAGCAGCTTGGCTGCGGAGACCCAGTACTTC
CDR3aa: CASSLAAETQYF

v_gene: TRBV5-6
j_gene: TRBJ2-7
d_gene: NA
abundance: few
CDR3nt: TGTGCCAGCAGCTTACCCGGGACTTTCAACGAGCAGTACTTC
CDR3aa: CASSLPGTFNEQYF

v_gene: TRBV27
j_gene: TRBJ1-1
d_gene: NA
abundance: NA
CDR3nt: TGTGCCAGCAGTTTACCCCCAGGGGCGACAATAATGAACACTGAAGCTTTCTTT
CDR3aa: CASSLPPGATIMNTEAFF

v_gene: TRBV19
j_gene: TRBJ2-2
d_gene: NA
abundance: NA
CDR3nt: TGTGCCAGTAGTATCCTCCGGACAGCATCGGACACCGGGGAGCTGTTTTTT
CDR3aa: CASSILRTASDTGELFF

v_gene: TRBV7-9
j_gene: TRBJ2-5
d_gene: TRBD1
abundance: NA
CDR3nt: TGTGCCAGCAGCTCCGGGACAGGAGAAGAGACCCAGTACTTC
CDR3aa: CASSSGTGEETQYF

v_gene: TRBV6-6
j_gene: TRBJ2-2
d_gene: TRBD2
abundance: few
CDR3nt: TGTGCCAGCAGTACGGGAGGGGGAAATACCGGGGAGCTGTTTTTT
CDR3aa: CASSTGGGNTGELFF

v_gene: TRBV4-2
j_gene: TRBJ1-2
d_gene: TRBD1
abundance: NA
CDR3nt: TGTGCCAGCAGCCAAGACCAATGGCTGGACAGGGAGCTCTATGGCTACACCTTC
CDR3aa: CASSQDQWLDRELYGYTF

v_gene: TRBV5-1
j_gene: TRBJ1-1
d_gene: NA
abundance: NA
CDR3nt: TGCGCCAGCAGCTTGGTTTGGGGCTCGAACACTGAAGCTTTCTTT
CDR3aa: CASSLVWGSNTEAFF

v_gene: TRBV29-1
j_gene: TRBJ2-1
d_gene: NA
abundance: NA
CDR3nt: TGCAGCGTGATTGGGAGCTCCTACAATGAGCAGTTCTTC
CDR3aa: CSVIGSSYNEQFF

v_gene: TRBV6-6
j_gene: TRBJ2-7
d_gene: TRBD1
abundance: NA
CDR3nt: TGTGCCAGCCGAAGTGGAAATACAGGGGGCGCCTACGAGCAGTACTTC
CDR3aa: CASRSGNTGGAYEQYF

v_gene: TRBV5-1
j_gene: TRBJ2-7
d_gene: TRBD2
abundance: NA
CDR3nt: TGCGCCAGCAGCTTGGCGGGACTAGGGCTAAAGGAGCAGTACTTC
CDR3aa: CASSLAGLGLKEQYF